A selection of T cell receptor beta chains follows, all from one sample in a study of cytotoxic CD8 clonotypes in ibrutinib-treated CLL. This table comes from immunoSEQ multiplex PCR, and its TCRdb copy is limited to in-frame clones, with some not included. The repertoire holds approximately 20,000 clones, approximately 81% seen once, with under 7% in the top ten. The input for sequencing was PBMCs, taken before ibrutinib treatment. The receptor set was obtained from a human donor with chronic lymphocytic leukemia. CDR3s include the opening cysteine and the closing phenylalanine or tryptophan. The D gene is left open where the match is weak. The listing skips clone size in some rows; elsewhere it reads once, few, many or a size class.

J: TRBJ1-2; size: NA; V: TRBV6-5; D: NA; CDR3: CASSYGGAYGYTF; DNA: TGTGCCAGCAGTTACGGGGGAGCCTATGGCTACACCTTC
J: TRBJ1-2; size: NA; V: TRBV5-1; D: TRBD1; CDR3: CASSLRDSYGYTF; DNA: TGCGCCAGCAGCCTCCGGGACAGCTATGGCTACACCTTC
J: TRBJ1-6; size: NA; V: TRBV21-1; D: NA; CDR3: CASSKGDSWEGAHSPLHF; DNA: TGTGCCAGCAGCAAAGGGGACAGTTGGGAAGGGGCCCATTCACCCCTCCACTTT
J: TRBJ1-2; size: NA; V: TRBV9; D: NA; CDR3: CASSVGQVGNYGYTF; DNA: TGTGCCAGCAGCGTAGGGCAGGTGGGAAACTATGGCTACACCTTC
J: TRBJ1-6; size: NA; V: TRBV30; D: NA; CDR3: CAWMGHYNSPLHF; DNA: TGTGCCTGGATGGGACACTATAATTCACCCCTCCACTTT
J: TRBJ2-2; size: NA; V: TRBV18; D: NA; CDR3: CASSTPPGGELFF; DNA: TGTGCCAGCTCCACCCCCCCAGGCGGGGAGCTGTTTTTT
J: TRBJ2-1; size: NA; V: TRBV6-4; D: TRBD2; CDR3: CASSDPSGGYNEQFF; DNA: TGTGCCAGCAGTGACCCTAGCGGGGGTTACAATGAGCAGTTCTTC
J: TRBJ2-7; size: NA; V: TRBV21-1; D: NA; CDR3: CASSKASEKGRLLEQYF; DNA: TGTGCCAGCAGCAAAGCGAGTGAGAAGGGGAGGTTGCTTGAGCAGTACTTC
J: TRBJ2-7; size: NA; V: TRBV28; D: TRBD1; CDR3: CASSGTVTYEQYF; DNA: TGTGCCAGCAGCGGGACAGTGACCTACGAGCAGTACTTC
J: TRBJ2-3; size: NA; V: TRBV7-9; D: TRBD2; CDR3: CASSSQGGRFTDTQYF; DNA: TGTGCCAGCAGCTCGCAGGGAGGGAGGTTCACAGATACGCAGTATTTT
J: TRBJ1-3; size: NA; V: TRBV5-1; D: NA; CDR3: CASSLTNTGTGNTIYF; DNA: TGCGCCAGCAGCTTGACTAATACAGGGACTGGAAACACCATATATTTT
J: TRBJ2-3; size: NA; V: TRBV11-1; D: TRBD2; CDR3: CASSTGLAGTSTDTQYF; DNA: TGTGCCAGCAGCACCGGACTAGCGGGGACCTCCACAGATACGCAGTATTTT
J: TRBJ2-7; size: NA; V: TRBV27; D: TRBD1; CDR3: CASSPTGTGGYEQYF; DNA: TGTGCCAGCAGCCCCACCGGGACAGGGGGCTACGAGCAGTACTTC
J: TRBJ2-2; size: NA; V: TRBV7-2; D: NA; CDR3: CASSLVIGGLLLTGELFF; DNA: TGTGCCAGCAGCTTAGTTATAGGGGGGCTACTACTCACCGGGGAGCTGTTTTTT
J: TRBJ2-1; size: NA; V: TRBV5-1; D: TRBD2; CDR3: CASSLAKTSGGASYNEQFF; DNA: TGCGCCAGCAGCTTGGCCAAGACTAGCGGGGGGGCCTCGTACAATGAGCAGTTCTTC
J: TRBJ2-2; size: NA; V: TRBV6-1; D: NA; CDR3: CASSVRNTGELFF; DNA: TGTGCCAGCAGTGTACGGAACACCGGGGAGCTGTTTTTT
J: TRBJ1-3; size: NA; V: TRBV2; D: NA; CDR3: CASKRGVDGNTIYF; DNA: TGTGCCAGCAAAAGGGGAGTGGATGGAAACACCATATATTTT
J: TRBJ1-2; size: NA; V: TRBV2; D: NA; CDR3: CASSPANYGYTF; DNA: TGTGCCAGCAGCCCAGCGAACTATGGCTACACCTTC
J: TRBJ2-1; size: NA; V: TRBV5-1; D: TRBD2; CDR3: CASSSTSSGGADNEQFF; DNA: TGCGCCAGCAGCTCCACCTCTAGCGGGGGGGCTGACAATGAGCAGTTCTTC
J: TRBJ2-3; size: few; V: TRBV6-6; D: NA; CDR3: CASSYGPDRSTDTQYF; DNA: TGTGCCAGCAGTTATGGTCCGGACAGAAGCACAGATACGCAGTATTTT
J: TRBJ1-1; size: NA; V: TRBV5-1; D: TRBD1; CDR3: CASSSTGGDTEAFF; DNA: TGCGCCAGCAGCAGTACAGGGGGGGACACTGAAGCTTTCTTT
J: TRBJ1-6; size: NA; V: TRBV29-1; D: NA; CDR3: CSARLDSPNSPLHF; DNA: TGCAGCGCCCGATTGGACAGCCCCAATTCACCCCTCCACTTT
J: TRBJ1-5; size: NA; V: TRBV30; D: TRBD1; CDR3: CAWSAGTGYNQPQHF; DNA: TGTGCCTGGAGCGCCGGGACAGGGTACAATCAGCCCCAGCATTTT
J: TRBJ2-5; size: NA; V: TRBV30; D: NA; CDR3: CAWSRGGVGETQYF; DNA: TGTGCCTGGAGTAGGGGGGGAGTTGGGGAGACCCAGTACTTC
J: TRBJ1-1; size: NA; V: TRBV7-8; D: NA; CDR3: CASSLGGYMNTEAFF; DNA: TGTGCCAGCAGCTTAGGGGGTTACATGAACACTGAAGCTTTCTTT
J: TRBJ2-5; size: NA; V: TRBV6-5; D: TRBD2; CDR3: CASSYSASGLLETQYF; DNA: TGTGCCAGCAGTTACTCGGCTAGCGGACTTCTAGAGACCCAGTACTTC
J: TRBJ2-7; size: NA; V: TRBV10-3; D: TRBD1; CDR3: CAIKRQGYHEQYF; DNA: TGTGCCATCAAGCGACAGGGTTACCACGAGCAGTACTTC
J: TRBJ1-1; size: NA; V: TRBV4-1; D: NA; CDR3: CASSHINAGLSGAFF; DNA: TGCGCCAGCAGCCACATAAACGCAGGGCTCTCTGGGGCTTTCTTT
J: TRBJ1-3; size: NA; V: TRBV6-6; D: NA; CDR3: CASSYSGARGNTIYF; DNA: TGTGCCAGCAGTTACTCGGGGGCTCGAGGAAACACCATATATTTT
J: TRBJ2-5; size: once; V: TRBV7-9; D: TRBD1; CDR3: CASSPRTGVEETQYF; DNA: TGTGCCAGCAGCCCTAGGACAGGGGTGGAAGAGACCCAGTACTTC
J: TRBJ1-1; size: NA; V: TRBV13; D: NA; CDR3: CASSPSGGAVNTEAFF; DNA: TGTGCCAGCAGCCCCTCGGGTGGAGCGGTGAACACTGAAGCTTTCTTT
J: TRBJ2-3; size: NA; V: TRBV18; D: TRBD2; CDR3: CASSLTSGGNTDTQYF; DNA: TGTGCCAGCTCACTAACTAGCGGGGGAAACACAGATACGCAGTATTTT
J: TRBJ2-6; size: NA; V: TRBV28; D: NA; CDR3: CASRPRRRSSGANVLTF; DNA: TGTGCCAGCAGGCCCCGGAGACGGTCCTCTGGGGCCAACGTCCTGACTTTC
J: TRBJ1-4; size: NA; V: TRBV9; D: NA; CDR3: CASSVASGGRNEKLFF; DNA: TGTGCCAGCAGCGTAGCGTCGGGGGGCAGGAATGAAAAACTGTTTTTT
J: TRBJ1-1; size: few; V: TRBV19; D: TRBD1; CDR3: CASSNYRGGNTEAFF; DNA: TGTGCCAGTAGTAACTACAGGGGCGGGAACACTGAAGCTTTCTTT
J: TRBJ2-5; size: NA; V: TRBV6-5; D: NA; CDR3: CASSRARETQYF; DNA: TGTGCCAGCAGTCGTGCGAGGGAGACCCAGTACTTC
J: TRBJ1-2; size: NA; V: TRBV27; D: NA; CDR3: CASSSGQTWGF; DNA: TGTGCCAGCAGTTCCGGACAAACTTGGGGTTTC
J: TRBJ1-2; size: NA; V: TRBV5-1; D: NA; CDR3: CASSRGGDYGYTF; DNA: TGCGCCAGCAGCCGGGGAGGGGACTATGGCTACACCTTC
J: TRBJ2-7; size: NA; V: TRBV4-3; D: TRBD1; CDR3: CASSQERTGRYEQYF; DNA: TGCGCCAGCAGCCAAGAACGGACAGGGCGCTACGAGCAGTACTTC
J: TRBJ2-3; size: once; V: TRBV5-6; D: TRBD1; CDR3: CASSLVSGQSTDTQYF; DNA: TGTGCCAGCAGCTTGGTCTCGGGACAGAGCACAGATACGCAGTATTTT
J: TRBJ2-7; size: NA; V: TRBV6-6; D: TRBD1; CDR3: CASSRQGAFYEQYF; DNA: TGTGCCAGCAGTCGACAGGGGGCATTCTACGAGCAGTACTTC
J: TRBJ2-7; size: NA; V: TRBV7-2; D: NA; CDR3: CASSLTSTGSSYEQYF; DNA: TGTGCCAGCAGCTTAACTTCGACGGGAAGCTCCTACGAGCAGTACTTC
J: TRBJ2-7; size: once; V: TRBV4-2; D: TRBD1; CDR3: CASSSSGTGEYEQYF; DNA: TGTGCCAGCAGCTCATCGGGGACAGGGGAATACGAGCAGTACTTC
J: TRBJ1-6; size: NA; V: TRBV7-2; D: NA; CDR3: CASSLSAGSSYNSPLHF; DNA: TGTGCCAGCAGCTTAAGTGCAGGGAGCTCCTATAATTCACCCCTCCACTTT